The rows below give T cell receptor beta chains drawn from one sample of a study of blood T cells in healthy people across ages. From the 5' RACE reads, TCRdb called clonotypes with MiXCR, one entry per CDR3 protein. The table has 980,000 or so distinct CDR3 sequences, 40% to 60% seen once; the top ten hold roughly 12%. The sequenced material came from blood. These TCRs come from a young man in good health. The CDR3 runs from the conserved cysteine through the conserved F or W. Fields, in order: CDR3 length, J gene, V gene, clone size, D gene, CDR3 DNA, CDR3 protein. The D gene is left open where the match is weak. Clone size appears in some rows only: once, few, many, or a class for an expanded clone.

>11|TRBJ2-5|TRBV20-1|.|.
TGCAGTGCTAGAGTACAAGAGACCCAGTACTTC
CSARVQETQYF
>14|TRBJ2-3|TRBV7-6|.|.
TGTGCCAGCAGCTTGACAGAGGACACAGATACGCAGTATTTT
CASSLTEDTDTQYF
>12|TRBJ2-7|TRBV28|.|.
TGTGCCAGCAGTACCTCTTGGAACGAGCAGTACTTC
CASSTSWNEQYF
>19|TRBJ2-1|TRBV19|.|TRBD2
TGTGCCAGTAGTATCTGGGGGCTAGCGGGGGGGCCATCCTACAATGAGCAGTTCTTC
CASSIWGLAGGPSYNEQFF
>16|TRBJ1-5|TRBV4-1|.|TRBD1
TGCGCCAGCAGCCAAGAGACCAGACAGGGATATCAGCCCCAGCATTTT
CASSQETRQGYQPQHF
>14|TRBJ1-4|TRBV27|.|TRBD1
TGTGCCAGCAGTCGGGACAGGGAGGACGAAAAACTGTTTTTT
CASSRDREDEKLFF
>14|TRBJ2-5|TRBV27|few|.
TGTGCCAGCAGTTTTCGGGGGGCCGCAGAGACTCAGTACTTC
CASSFRGAAETQYF
>18|TRBJ2-5|TRBV20-1|.|TRBD2
TGCAGTGCCGACAGTCTCTCTAGCGGGGGGTTTTTCGGGGAGACCCAGTACTTC
CSADSLSSGGFFGETQYF
>17|TRBJ2-1|TRBV11-3|few|TRBD2
TGTGCCAGCAGCCCCCTCGGACTAGCGGGGGAGTCCGATGAGCAGTTCTTC
CASSPLGLAGESDEQFF
>17|TRBJ2-3|TRBV6-4|.|TRBD2
TGTGCCAGCAGCCCCGGGACTAGCGGGGGGGCCGCAGATACGCAGTATTTT
CASSPGTSGGAADTQYF
>17|TRBJ2-1|TRBV12-3/TRBV12-4|.|TRBD2
TGTGCCAGCAGTTTAAAGGGACTACCAAGCTCCTACAATGAGCAGTTCTTC
CASSLKGLPSSYNEQFF
>11|TRBJ2-1|TRBV20-1|.|.
TGCAGTGCTAACCTCTACAATGAGCAGTTCTTC
CSANLYNEQFF
>14|TRBJ2-5|TRBV27|.|.
TGTGCCAGCAGTGTATGGGCGAATCAAGAGACCCAGTACTTC
CASSVWANQETQYF